This T cell receptor beta chain was captured by sequencing in a study of vaccination and CD4 T cells after COVID-19. For the study at large: Four females and six males made up the convalescents, with two Hispanic. Once diagnosed, patients had post-COVID samples drawn a median approximately 100 days later (range 35 to 161). Overlapping SARS-CoV-2, HCoV-NL63, HCoV-OC43 and HCoV-229E spike peptides stimulated the cells. Study findings and constraints: Among those convalescent, a median around 87% of reactive clones emerged solely post-vaccination.

This clonotype was observed a handful of times. The antigen is unknown. Treatment here: roughly 10-day PBMC culture with coronavirus spike peptide pools or control peptides (ViraFEST assay). Gathered ahead of the COVID-19 pandemic (2011-2018) were the CD4+ T cells of the unexposed donor. In germline, CDR1 is DFQATT, CDR2 SNEGSKA (reference sequence). The V and J ends lost 4 bases and 6 bases, in that order; junction bases with no gene match: 2. CDR3 length: 14 amino acids. The Oncomine TCR Beta short-read assay was what sequenced the DNA obtained from cultured CD4+ T cells. TCRdb passed the PCR reads through MiXCR, listing each CDR3 protein once. This sample carries 6,500 to 7,500 distinct CDR3 sequences, 40% to 50% of them seen once, and the ten largest clones take over 20%.

The receptor was isolated from a human donor in good health. The chain uses TRBV20-1 and TRBJ1-6; 11 positions match TRBD1. Source material: CD4+ T cells from blood, cultured in vitro. The CDR3 reads CSAMDRGLNSPLHF. CDR3 in DNA: TGCAGTGCTATGGACAGGGGGCTTAATTCACCCCTCCACTTT.